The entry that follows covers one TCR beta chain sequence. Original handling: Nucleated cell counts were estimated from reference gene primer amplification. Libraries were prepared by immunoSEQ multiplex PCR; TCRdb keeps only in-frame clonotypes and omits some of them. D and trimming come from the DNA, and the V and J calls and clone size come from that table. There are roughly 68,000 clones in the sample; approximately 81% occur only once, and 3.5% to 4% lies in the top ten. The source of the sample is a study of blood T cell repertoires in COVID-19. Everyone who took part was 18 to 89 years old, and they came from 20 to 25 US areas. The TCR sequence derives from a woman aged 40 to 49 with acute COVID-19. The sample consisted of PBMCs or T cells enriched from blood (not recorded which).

CDR3 coding DNA: TGCGCCAGCAGCGCCGGACAGCTTAATGAAAAACTGTTTTTT. Amino acid sequence: CASSAGQLNEKLFF. J is TRBJ1-4 and V is TRBV5-1; a weak D match, TRBD1 (6 bases). Germline V gene lookup returns CDR1 SGHRS and CDR2 YFSETQ. V was clipped by 4 bases and J by 4 bases, with 11 bases between them. The CDR3 has 14 amino acids.